This T cell receptor beta chain is drawn from a study of T cell repertoires in cytomegalovirus infection. Study-level results: Across the ex vivo response, the dominant clonotypes were HLA-C-restricted CMV-specific TCR beta clonotypes. Public TCR beta family frequency separated CMV-and-HLA carriers, including in an independent cohort.

This clonotype was seen many times. As yet, its antigen is unknown. The V gene's germline CDR1 is SGHTA and CDR2 FQGNSA. Unmatched junction bases numbered 9, after V lost 2 bases and J lost 6 bases. This CDR3 has 16 residues. TCRdb reprocessed the reads via MiXCR and lists one record per CDR3 protein. Here the sample spans 150,000 to 200,000 distinct CDR3 sequences, 28% being singletons. The sample taken for sequencing was PBMCs. The chain couples TRBV7-2 to TRBJ1-2; 10 nucleotides match TRBD1. This sequence originates from a human donor in good health (CMV status not recorded). Some clones in this sample may be carry-over from other donors' samples. The CDR3 DNA follows: TGTGCCAGCAGCTTAAGTATGACAGGGGGCCTCAATGGCTACACCTTC. It encodes CASSLSMTGGLNGYTF.